Presented here are 4 T cell receptor beta chains from one specimen sequenced in a study of tumor-infiltrating lymphocytes in primary liver carcinoma. Co-extraction yielded RNA and DNA from around 20-30 mg of unsorted bulk tissue. cDNA specific to TCR beta was made from 450 to 650 ng of total RNA, with a constant-region primer employed for priming. Construction of TCR beta libraries relied on three successive nested multiplex PCR rounds employing slightly modified ARM-PCR. Researchers ran the first two PCR rounds for roughly 11 cycles each with TRBV1-TRBV30 forward primers and a C-beta reverse primer. TCRdb reprocessed the multiplex PCR reads with MiXCR, giving one entry per CDR3 protein. In the table there are 50,000 to 60,000 distinct CDR3 sequences, around 77% of which are singletons. The material sequenced was liver tumor tissue from sampling region 5. The subset was: tumor region T5, tumor centre. These receptors were taken from a man in his forties or fifties with primary liver carcinoma and hepatitis B virus infection.

With regard to this clonotype: One end of the junction fails to match germline, which may point to a read error. The V gene is TRBV6-6, the J gene TRBJ2-2; TRBD2 matches 7 bases. Germline lookup yields CDR1 MNHNY and CDR2 SVGAGI (reference sequence). This CDR3 contains 15 residues. CDR3 sequence reads: CASSYGGVNTGELFF. The CDR3 DNA sequence: TGTGCCAGCAGTTACGGGGGGGTGAACACCGGGGAACTGTTTTTT.

Many counts were recorded for this clonotype. The chain joins TRBV28 to TRBJ1-4; 8 bases fit TRBD1. After removal of 4 bases from V and 5 bases from J, the junction contained 3 bases not matched to a gene. The CDR3 loop spans 14 amino acids. CDR1 is MDHEN and CDR2 is SYDVKM in the germline V gene. Here the CDR3 DNA reads TGTGCCAGCAGTTCAGGGGGCGCAAATGAAAAACTGTTTTTT. It yields the protein CASSSGGANEKLFF.

A remark on this clonotype: A junction end diverges from the germline sequence, so it may reflect a read error. V and J are TRBV19 and TRBJ2-7; 11 nucleotides agree with TRBD1. The CDR3 length is 15 residues. In germline, CDR1 is LNHDA, CDR2 SQIVND (reference sequence). For the CDR3, the DNA is TGTGCCAGTAGTATACCGGGACAGGGGGGCTACGACCAGTACTTC. Protein sequence: CASSIPGQGGYDQYF.

The chain couples TRBV11-2 to TRBJ2-7, with D possibly being TRBD1 (5 bases). Germline lookup yields CDR1 SGHAT and CDR2 FQNNGV. Between the trimmed V and J ends, which lost 0 bases and 10 bases, there was a span of 16 bases. This CDR3 has 14 residues. The CDR3 protein is CASSLDGRGCEQYF. In DNA, the CDR3 is TGTGCCAGCAGCTTAGATGGTAGGGGCTGCGAACAGTACTTC.